This T cell receptor beta chain was obtained from a study of Ad26.COV2.S vaccination and SARS-CoV-2 variants. The assay was immunoSEQ multiplex PCR, and TCRdb's table has in-frame clones only and misses some. The sample yields over 85,000 clones, 82% seen once. Germline trimming cut 3 bases from V and 6 bases from J; bases unmatched to any gene: 10. This CDR3 region has 17 residues. From germline, CDR1 is MDHEN and CDR2 SYDVKM. Notes on the study in general: Participants in the vaccine arm had higher spike-specific TCR breadth; placebo recipients had lower. Post-vaccination spike-specific CD8+ and CD4+ T cell responses reportedly had substantial breadth.

Remarks on this clone: Its antigen is not identified.

V usage is TRBV28 and J usage is TRBJ2-1, with 11 bases fitting TRBD2. This sequence was found in a human donor who had recovered from COVID-19. Here the sequenced sample was peripheral blood, taken after recovery from COVID-19. CDR3 amino acids: CASSFVLAGGPFNEQFF. The CDR3 nucleotides read TGTGCCAGCAGTTTCGTCCTAGCGGGAGGACCATTCAATGAGCAGTTCTTC.